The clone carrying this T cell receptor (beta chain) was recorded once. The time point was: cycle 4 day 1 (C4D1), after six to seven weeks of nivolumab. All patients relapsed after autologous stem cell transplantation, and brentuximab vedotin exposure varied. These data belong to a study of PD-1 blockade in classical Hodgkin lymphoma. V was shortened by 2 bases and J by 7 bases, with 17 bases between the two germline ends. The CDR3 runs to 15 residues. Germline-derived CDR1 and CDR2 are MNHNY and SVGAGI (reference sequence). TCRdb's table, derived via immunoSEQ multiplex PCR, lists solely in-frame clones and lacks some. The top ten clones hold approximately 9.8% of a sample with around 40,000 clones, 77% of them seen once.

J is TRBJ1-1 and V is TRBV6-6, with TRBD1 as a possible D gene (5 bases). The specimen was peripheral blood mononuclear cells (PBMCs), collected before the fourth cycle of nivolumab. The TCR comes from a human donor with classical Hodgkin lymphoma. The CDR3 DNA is TGTGCCAGCAGTTACCGACAGCCAGAACATGATGAAGCTTTCTTT. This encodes CASSYRQPEHDEAFF.